In its sample, the clone carrying this T cell receptor beta chain was seen a few times. Unique molecular identifiers featured in how the TCRbeta library was prepared. TCRdb used MiXCR to reprocess the PCR reads, holding one entry per CDR3 protein. The sample includes about 270,000 distinct CDR3 sequences, about 10% of them seen just once. This specimen belongs to a study of T-cell reconstitution after alpha-beta-depleted transplantation in children. The clonotype originates from a human donor who donated a stem cell graft to a child with SCID. Sequencing used PBMCs from the stem cell graft donor, obtained from the stem cell graft.

The CDR3 nucleotides are TGCGCCAGCAGCGGGACGACAGGGAGCACCGGGGAGCTGTTTTTT. Protein sequence: CASSGTTGSTGELFF. The chain links TRBV5-1 to TRBJ2-2; TRBD1 matches at 7 bases. Germline CDR1 and CDR2: SGHRS and YFSETQ. The CDR3 covers 15 residues. The J segment lost 4 bases and the V segment lost 4 bases, leaving 7 bases of the junction unmatched.